This T cell receptor beta chain stems from a study of blood T cells in healthy people across ages. Study results and limitations: Conclusively comparing naive with antigen-experienced cells was impossible with unsorted PBMCs.

The study isolated at least 6 million PBMCs from each sample. This clonotype has more than one count but fewer than ten. Its specificity is not known. The J segment lost 11 bases and the V segment lost 4 bases, leaving 6 bases of the junction unmatched. The CDR3 totals 13 residues. Together with a sample-barcoded 5' primer, a J-beta primer mix was included in a second PCR lasting roughly 7 to 11 cycles. Each cDNA molecule was tagged by a template-switch adaptor that had 12 random nucleotides. MiXCR was run by TCRdb on the 5' RACE reads, yielding one entry per CDR3 protein. This sample has some 1.5 million distinct CDR3 sequences, with roughly 27% found just once.

This clonotype originated in a woman aged 25 to 39 in good health. V and J are TRBV12-3 or TRBV12-4 and TRBJ2-3, with TRBD2 identical over 10 bases. Sequencing was carried out using blood. The CDR3 loop reads CASSSILAGRQYF. The CDR3 DNA reads TGTGCCAGCAGTTCAATACTAGCGGGGAGGCAGTATTTT.